Each of the 17 T cell receptor beta chains below was sequenced from the same sample in a study of cytomegalovirus exposure and HLA in healthy donors. PCR amplification relied on 60 Vbeta primers (plus 13 Jbeta primers). Sequencing used immunoSEQ multiplex PCR; TCRdb keeps in-frame clones, though not all of them. The table lists 100,000 to 150,000 clones, over 70% of them singletons, with about 3.9% in the top ten. Sample: PBMCs. These TCRs come from a man between 18 and 35 years old in good health and CMV-seropositive.

The V gene is TRBV25-1, the J gene TRBJ2-5; D possibly corresponds to TRBD2 (5 bases). Per germline, CDR1 MGHDK and CDR2 SYGVNS. The CDR3 has 14 amino acids. Trimming removed 0 bases from V and 5 bases from J, with 10 bases in between. CDR3 sequence: CASSEYTGEETQYF. The CDR3 nucleotides are TGTGCCAGCAGTGAATATACCGGGGAGGAGACCCAGTACTTC.

The V gene is TRBV10-3, the J gene TRBJ2-2, with TRBD1 matching over 9 bases. Germline-derived CDR1 and CDR2 are ENHRY and SYGVKD. Trimming removed 5 bases from V and 8 bases from J; junction bases left unmatched: 15. CDR3 length: 17 residues. The CDR3 region has the DNA TGTGCCATCAGTTCCCAGGGAAGGACAGGGGCTGAGGGGGAGCTGTTTTTT. Its translation is CAISSQGRTGAEGELFF.

The chain joins TRBV6-5 to TRBJ2-5, with D possibly TRBD1 on 5 matching bases. CDR1 MNHEY and CDR2 SVGAGI come from the germline V gene. The CDR3 runs 15 residues. Trimming removed 1 base at V and 3 bases at J, with 12 bases between. The CDR3 sequence is CASSYWAGKKETQYF. As DNA, the CDR3 is TGTGCCAGCAGTTACTGGGCAGGGAAGAAAGAGACCCAGTACTTC.

The V and J genes are TRBV7-8 and TRBJ2-1; a possible D gene is TRBD2 (6 bases). CDR3 size: 14 residues. The V and J ends lost 0 bases and 15 bases respectively, with 18 bases between them. Germline-derived CDR1 and CDR2 are SGHVS and FQNEAQ. CDR3 sequence: CASSLASNRDLRFF. The CDR3 DNA follows: TGTGCCAGCAGCTTAGCGTCGAACCGGGACTTGCGGTTCTTC.

The chain combines TRBV7-9 with TRBJ2-5; tentatively, D is TRBD2 (6 bases). CDR3 length: 14 residues. The V gene's germline CDR1 is SEHNR and CDR2 FQNEAQ (reference sequence). The V gene lost 5 bases and the J gene lost 2 bases, with 12 bases spanning the gap. CDR3 coding DNA: TGTGCCAGCAGCGCCCGGGACTCTCAAGAGACCCAGTACTTC. Its protein is CASSARDSQETQYF. The whole variable domain, filled in from reference TRBV7-9 and TRBJ2-5, reads DTGVSQNPRHKITKRGQNVTFRCDPISEHNRLYWYRQTLGQGPEFLTYFQNEAQLEKSRLLSDRFSAERPKGSFSTLEIQRTEQGDSAMYLCASSARDSQETQYFGPGTRLLVL.

The chain links TRBV12-2 to TRBJ1-5; the table's D call, TRBD1, has no DNA check behind it. TRBV12-2 is tagged as a pseudogene. CDR3 size: 16 residues. The CDR3, as DNA: TGTGCAAGTCGCTCAAATCAACAGGGGGCTCATCAGCCCCAGCATTTT. It yields the protein CASRSNQQGAHQPQHF.

This clone was seen more than once but under ten times. This chain uses TRBV25-1 with TRBJ2-2, with D unresolved. Looked up from germline, CDR1 is MGHDK and CDR2 is SYGVNS. The CDR3 length is 13 residues. Deletions cut 5 bases from V and 8 bases from J, with 12 bases between. DNA of the CDR3: TGTGCCAGCAGTCTACGGAGTTTTGGGGAGCTGTTTTTT. As protein: CASSLRSFGELFF. Full variable domain (remainder filled in from reference TRBV25-1 and TRBJ2-2): EADIYQTPRYLVIGTGKKITLECSQTMGHDKMYWYQQDPGMELHLIHYSYGVNSTEKGDLSSESTVSRIRTEHFPLTLESARPSHTSQYLCASSLRSFGELFFGEGSRLTVL.

This clone appeared a few times. The V gene is TRBV20-1, the J gene TRBJ2-1; D is unresolved. Trimming left V 6 bases short and J 7 bases short, with 4 bases between. The CDR3 is 9 residues long. Germline V lookup: CDR1 DFQATT, CDR2 SNEGSKA (reference sequence). Written as DNA, the CDR3 is TGCAGTGCGCGAAATGAGCAGTTCTTC. This gives the protein CSARNEQFF.

The chain couples TRBV7-2 to TRBJ2-7; D is undetermined. V lost 0 bases, J lost 0 bases, and 6 bases lay in between. The CDR3 contains 14 residues. Per germline, CDR1 SGHTA and CDR2 FQGNSA. The chain's CDR3 is CASSLAGPSYEQYF. The DNA of the CDR3 is TGTGCCAGCAGCTTAGCGGGCCCCTCCTACGAGCAGTACTTC.

This chain uses TRBV2 with TRBJ1-5; TRBD1 might be the D (6 bases). Per the germline V gene, CDR1 is SNHLY and CDR2 is FYNNEI. CDR3 length: 17 residues. Trimming stripped 8 bases from V and 0 bases from J, with 20 bases between. The CDR3 here is CASGARTVNFSNQPQHF. Written as DNA, the CDR3 is TGTGCCAGCGGGGCGAGGACAGTAAATTTTAGCAATCAGCCCCAGCATTTT. Supplemented by reference TRBV2 and TRBJ1-5, the full variable domain reads EPEVTQTPSHQVTQMGQEVILRCVPISNHLYFYWYRQILGQKVEFLVSFYNNEISEKSEIFDDQFSVERPDGSNFTLKIRSTKLEDSAMYFCASGARTVNFSNQPQHFGDGTRLSIL.

This clone was seen a single time. This chain links TRBV5-6 with TRBJ2-7; 11 positions agree with TRBD2. The trim removed 2 bases at V and 2 bases at J, leaving 6 bases unmatched. The CDR3 totals 16 residues. The germline V gene encodes CDR1 SGHDT and CDR2 YYEEEE. CDR3 DNA sequence: TGTGCCAGCAGCTTCCTGACTAGCGGGAAGGCCTACGAGCAGTACTTC. This translates into CASSFLTSGKAYEQYF.

This clone occurred a few times. The V and J genes are TRBV19 and TRBJ1-1; D might be TRBD1 (5 bases). With 3 bases removed from V and 1 base from J, the gap between germline ends came to 12 bases. CDR1 and CDR2 (germline): LNHDA, SQIVND (reference sequence). The CDR3 is made up of 15 amino acids. CDR3 residues: CASSISLGQNTEAFF. CDR3 in DNA: TGTGCCAGTAGTATTTCTCTGGGGCAGAACACTGAAGCTTTCTTT. Combining the CDR3 with reference TRBV19 and TRBJ1-1 gives the whole variable domain DGGITQSPKYLFRKEGQNVTLSCEQNLNHDAMYWYRQDPGQGLRLIYYSQIVNDFQKGDIAEGYSVSREKKESFPLTVTSAQKNPTAFYLCASSISLGQNTEAFFGQGTRLTVV.

The chain employs TRBV5-1 and TRBJ1-4; the D gene is possibly TRBD1 (6 bases). V was trimmed by 3 bases and J by 5 bases, leaving 20 bases between them. The CDR3 sequence is 17 residues long. Germline CDR1 is SGHRS and CDR2 is YFSETQ. CDR3 coding DNA: TGCGCCAGCAGCTCACAAGGGCAAGGACAGCTGAATGAAAAACTGTTTTTT. Translated: CASSSQGQGQLNEKLFF.

CDR3 nucleotides: TGCGCCAGCAGTTGGGGACTAGCGGGAGATGGCGGGGAGCTGTTTTTT. This translates into CASSWGLAGDGGELFF. The rearrangement uses TRBV10-1 and TRBJ2-2, with 14 bases that match TRBD2. This CDR3 comprises 16 residues. V shed 5 bases and J 7 bases; nucleotides not matched to a gene: 6. Per germline, CDR1 WNHNN and CDR2 SYGVQD (reference sequence).

This sequence joins TRBV6-6 and TRBJ1-3; unclear D gene. The V end lost 7 bases, the J end lost 7 bases, and 11 bases lay between the germline ends. The germline gives CDR1 MNHNY, CDR2 SVGAGI (reference sequence). The CDR3 runs 12 residues. The CDR3 DNA sequence: TGTGCCAGCAAAGCAGGCTCCAACACCATATATTTT. Amino acids: CASKAGSNTIYF.

This chain connects TRBV30 to TRBJ1-2, with 9 nucleotides matching TRBD1. The CDR3 has 20 amino acids. CDR1 is GTSNPN and CDR2 is SVGIG in the germline V gene (reference sequence). After removal of 0 bases from V and 4 bases from J, the junction contained 21 bases not matched to a gene. The CDR3 DNA reads TGTGCCTGGAGTGTACGTTTGGGCGGATACACAGGGGGCAGAGGCTATGGCTACACCTTC. Its protein product is CAWSVRLGGYTGGRGYGYTF.

The J gene is TRBJ1-2, the V gene TRBV13, with D perhaps matching TRBD1 (5 bases). The CDR3 sequence is 16 residues long. The germline gives CDR1 PRHDT, CDR2 FYEKMQ (reference sequence). Between the trimmed V and J ends, which lost 3 bases and 6 bases, there was a span of 20 bases. The CDR3 bases are TGTGCCAGCAGCTTCATTGACGGTGGGGGGAGAGATGGCTACACCTTC. Translating it yields CASSFIDGGGRDGYTF.